This T cell receptor beta chain was sequenced in a study of control samples from healthy donors and cancer patients. The assay was immunoSEQ multiplex PCR, and TCRdb's table has in-frame clones only and misses some. The sample has 100,000 to 150,000 clones, approximately 90% seen once. A single count supports this clone. Germline V gene data show CDR1 as MNHEY and CDR2 as SMNVEV (reference sequence). The length of the CDR3 is 16 residues. V lost 6 bases to trimming and J lost 1 base, with 15 bases between them. Sequenced: blood. The chain links TRBV27 to TRBJ2-2; D is possibly TRBD1 (5 bases). The clonotype originates from a man aged 18 to 30 in good health. The CDR3 nucleotides are TGTGCCAGCAGGCCATTAGACAGTAGGAACACCGGGGAGCTGTTTTTT. It yields the protein CASRPLDSRNTGELFF.